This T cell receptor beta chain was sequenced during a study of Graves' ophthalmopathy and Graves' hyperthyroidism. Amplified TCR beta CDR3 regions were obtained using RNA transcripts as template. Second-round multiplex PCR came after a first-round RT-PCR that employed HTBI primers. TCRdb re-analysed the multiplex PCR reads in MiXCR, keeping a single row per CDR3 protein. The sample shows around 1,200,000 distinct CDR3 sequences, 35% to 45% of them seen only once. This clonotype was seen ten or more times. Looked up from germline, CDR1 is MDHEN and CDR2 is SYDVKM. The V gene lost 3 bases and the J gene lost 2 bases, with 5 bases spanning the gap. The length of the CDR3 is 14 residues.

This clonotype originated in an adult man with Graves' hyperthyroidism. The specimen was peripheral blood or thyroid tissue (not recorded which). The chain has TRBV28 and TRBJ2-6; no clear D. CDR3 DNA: TGTGCCAGCAGTTTCTCCGCTGGGGCCAACGTCCTGACTTTC. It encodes CASSFSAGANVLTF.